This TCR beta chain was profiled in a study of blood T cell repertoires in COVID-19. Study information: From T cells, B-cell-depleted T cells, or PBMCs came the material, which was cDNA or gDNA.

This CDR3 comprises 16 residues. The trim removed 5 bases at V and 0 bases at J, leaving 6 bases unmatched. Germline CDR1 and CDR2: LNHDA and SQIVND (reference sequence). In the source study's methods: From reference gene primer amplification, estimates of nucleated cell counts were derived. The assay was immunoSEQ multiplex PCR, and TCRdb's table has in-frame clones only and misses some. That table supplies the V and J calls and clone size; D and trimming were determined from the DNA. The data show roughly 66,000 clones, 82% seen once. The sequence was collected from a man aged 60 to 75 with acute or convalescent COVID-19. The gene calls are TRBV19 and TRBJ1-3; 8 bases map to TRBD1. Sequencing used peripheral blood. The CDR3 reads CASSSQGALSGNTIYF. Here the CDR3 DNA reads TGTGCCAGTAGTTCCCAGGGGGCCCTCTCTGGAAACACCATATATTTT.